This T cell receptor (beta chain) came from a study of post-analysis software for immune sequencing data (dated by TCRdb to the mid-2010s). General notes on the study: Relapsing-remitting, secondary progressive and progressive-relapsing multiple sclerosis were recorded as disease courses, and subtype annotation was lacking for some patients. Patient repertoires were compared against around 10 previously published healthy control repertoires from donors aged roughly 6 to 27 years. A subset of samples was prepared in parallel using single-end sample barcoding, then pooled and co-amplified after Illumina adapter ligation.

This clonotype was recorded many times. Its specific antigen is unknown. One base away there is no much larger clone; base qualities are not given. CDR1 and CDR2, looked up from the germline V gene, are SGHTA and FQGNSA. V is pruned by 5 bases and J by 8 bases, leaving 12 bases of the junction without a gene match. The CDR3 spans 15 residues, from the cysteine through the phenylalanine. The entry retains the CDR3 DNA only, 45 bases that are in frame from base 1. Libraries were prepared through PCR. The listed sequencing device is Illumina HiSeq 2500. Unique molecular identifiers were incorporated into TCR beta cDNA libraries to reduce PCR and sequencing biases. Some 500,000 cDNA molecules were obtained per 1 to 10 million input T cells, so each molecule approximated one T cell. The patient libraries were prepared and sequenced using the same protocol as the earlier healthy control dataset. Samples belonging to the same batch were prepared together, multiplexed and sequenced on a shared HiSeq lane. In the original analysis: MIGEC handled the raw barcoded reads, throwing out single-read molecular identifier groups before consensus assembly and CDR3 extraction. VDJtools was used for post-analysis of the clonotype tables, with diversity normalized by down-sampling every dataset to the smallest sample size. Repertoire overlap clustering matched CDR3 amino acid but not nucleotide sequences to correct batch-related cross-sample contamination. TCRdb handled the public reads itself, with Q25 trimming in fastp and clone calling in MiXCR, and kept productive beta chains. Identical CDR3 protein sequences are pooled into one entry, listed with their most common genes and DNA. The V and J calls follow TCRdb's processing rather than the paper's. This sample has about 770,000 distinct CDR3 sequences in its table, and roughly 46% of those were observed once. The ten largest clones add up to 4.9% of the sample.

Findings and caveats that apply to the study as a whole: The multiple sclerosis patient group was slightly younger than the control group. Multiple sclerosis patients had significantly lower normalized Chao1 diversity than controls, a result that suggests substantial peripheral T-cell clonal expansion. Roughly 5 TRBV segments, including TRBV5-6, TRBV5-1 and TRBV20-1, were significantly more frequent in patients than controls. Direct clustering with F measure revealed strong co-clustering of samples prepared in the same batch, which led to a batch-effect correction.

To demonstrate the VDJtools post-analysis software, TCR beta repertoires were profiled from the peripheral blood of about a dozen young patients with multiple sclerosis. Multiple sclerosis patients were children and adolescents aged roughly 6 to 17 years. The chain joins TRBV7-2 to TRBJ2-4, and 7 junctional nucleotides match TRBD1. The TCR originated in a girl aged 10 to 17 with multiple sclerosis. The sample comprised blood. The CDR3 reads as follows: CASSLAPGTVDIQYF. The sequence in DNA is TGTGCCAGCAGCCTCGCCCCCGGGACAGTGGACATTCAGTACTTC.